This entry lists 23 T cell receptor beta chains sequenced from one sample in a study of blood T cell repertoires in COVID-19. Sequencing was performed with immunoSEQ multiplex PCR; in TCRdb, only in-frame clones are kept and a portion is missing. The sample holds approximately 330,000 clones, just over 85% seen once. The sequencing input was PBMCs or T cells enriched from blood (not recorded which). These receptors all come from a woman between 35 and 50 years old with acute COVID-19.

The chain uses TRBV6-5 and TRBJ1-2; maybe TRBD1 (5 bases). This CDR3 contains 13 residues. Trimming cost V 5 bases and J 4 bases, with 11 bases left between them. Germline lookup yields CDR1 MNHEY and CDR2 SVGAGI. The CDR3 loop reads CASSTREAYGYTF. The CDR3 nucleotides read TGTGCCAGCAGTACCAGGGAGGCCTATGGCTACACCTTC.

This clone was recorded at least ten times. The V gene is TRBV5-4, the J gene TRBJ2-5; a possible D gene is TRBD2 (6 bases). Germline V gene data show CDR1 as SGHNT and CDR2 as YYREEE (reference sequence). The germline V and J ends were trimmed by 4 bases and 3 bases, with 19 bases remaining between them. The CDR3 contains 16 residues. CDR3 region: CASSPNGGSPEETQYF. The CDR3, as DNA: TGTGCCAGCAGCCCGAACGGGGGATCGCCAGAAGAGACCCAGTACTTC.

A word on this clone: Within the sample, other DNA sequences also encode this same CDR3. The V gene is TRBV7-9, the J gene TRBJ1-3; D possibly corresponds to TRBD1 (6 bases). Germline CDR1 reads SEHNR; CDR2 reads FQNEAQ (reference sequence). V was cut by 1 base and J by 3 bases, with 10 bases left in between. There are 15 residues in the CDR3. The DNA of the CDR3 is TGTGCCAGCAGCTTAGAGGGGGTCCTTGGAAACACCATATATTTT. Translating it yields CASSLEGVLGNTIYF.

V gene TRBV5-6 combines with J gene TRBJ2-6; 9 nucleotides align to TRBD1. In germline, CDR1 is SGHDT, CDR2 YYEEEE. V lost 7 bases and J lost 2; bases outside the gene matches: 4. CDR3 size: 15 residues. The CDR3 region is CASGQGSTGANVLTF. DNA of the CDR3: TGTGCCAGCGGACAGGGGAGTACTGGGGCCAACGTCCTGACTTTC. Complete variable domain (other parts from reference TRBV5-6 and TRBJ2-6): DAGVTQSPTHLIKTRGQQVTLRCSPKSGHDTVSWYQQALGQGPQFIFQYYEEEERQRGNFPDRFSGHQFPNYSSELNVNALLLGDSALYLCASGQGSTGANVLTFGAGSRLTVL.

This chain joins TRBV5-4 and TRBJ2-1, with D perhaps matching TRBD1 (5 bases). Per the germline V gene, CDR1 is SGHNT and CDR2 is YYREEE (reference sequence). V lost 6 bases to trimming and J lost 8 bases, with 18 bases between them. The CDR3 has 14 residues. CDR3 region: CASTPGQGAHEQFF. CDR3 nucleotide sequence: TGTGCCAGCACCCCGGGTCAGGGCGCCCATGAGCAGTTCTTC.

For the CDR3, the DNA is TGTGCCAGCAGCTGGACGAACGGGGGCACAGATACGCAGTATTTT. As protein: CASSWTNGGTDTQYF. The V and J genes are TRBV7-9 and TRBJ2-3, with D perhaps matching TRBD2 (5 bases). This CDR3 comprises 15 residues. Trimming removed 4 bases at V and 1 base at J, with 12 bases between. The germline V gene encodes CDR1 SEHNR and CDR2 FQNEAQ (reference sequence).

The genes are TRBV2 and TRBJ1-6; 9 bases are shared with TRBD1. Germline CDR1 and CDR2: SNHLY and FYNNEI. This CDR3 comprises 16 residues. With V trimmed by 6 bases and J by 1 base, 4 bases remained unmatched. The CDR3 reads CASRPDRGSYNSPLHF. Here the CDR3 DNA reads TGTGCCAGCAGACCCGACAGGGGGTCCTATAATTCACCCCTCCACTTT. The complete variable domain, with remaining parts taken from reference TRBV2 and TRBJ1-6, reads EPEVTQTPSHQVTQMGQEVILRCVPISNHLYFYWYRQILGQKVEFLVSFYNNEISEKSEIFDDQFSVERPDGSNFTLKIRSTKLEDSAMYFCASRPDRGSYNSPLHFGNGTRLTVT.

The V gene is TRBV5-3, the J gene TRBJ2-5, with 11 bases fitting TRBD2. TRBV5-3 is identified as an open reading frame with a role that is uncertain. The CDR3 consists of 19 residues. Unmatched junction bases numbered 16, after V lost 4 bases and J lost 2 bases. The CDR3 reads CARSPPLSGRAGGQETQYF. CDR3 DNA sequence: TGTGCCAGAAGCCCCCCCCTTAGCGGGAGGGCCGGGGGTCAAGAGACCCAGTACTTC.

This chain connects TRBV5-1 to TRBJ1-5; D is undetermined. The CDR3 is 15 residues long. Looked up from germline, CDR1 is SGHRS and CDR2 is YFSETQ. The V end was cut by 4 bases, the J end by 2 bases, with 13 bases between. CDR3: CASSEGVSRNQPQHF. CDR3 nucleotide sequence: TGCGCCAGCAGCGAGGGAGTATCGCGCAATCAGCCCCAGCATTTT. The complete variable domain, with remaining parts taken from reference TRBV5-1 and TRBJ1-5, reads KAGVTQTPRYLIKTRGQQVTLSCSPISGHRSVSWYQQTPGQGLQFLFEYFSETQRNKGNFPGRFSGRQFSNSRSEMNVSTLELGDSALYLCASSEGVSRNQPQHFGDGTRLSIL.

This clone was observed a handful of times. The rearrangement links TRBV19 to TRBJ2-2, with D possibly being TRBD2 (6 bases). Germline assignment: CDR1 LNHDA and CDR2 SQIVND (reference sequence). Trimming removed 3 bases from V and 10 bases from J, with 18 bases in between. This CDR3 has 15 residues. In DNA, the CDR3 is TGTGCCAGTAGTATTCGCGGCGGGGTCAAGGTGGAGCTGTTTTTT. The encoded protein is CASSIRGGVKVELFF.

CDR3 nucleotides: TGTGCCAGCAGTAGCACCGGGACAGGGGTAGAAGAGACCCAGTACTTC. Translating gives CASSSTGTGVEETQYF. V gene TRBV5-4 combines with J gene TRBJ2-5; TRBD1 aligns across 10 bases. The trim removed 5 bases at V and 3 bases at J, leaving 10 bases unmatched. Germline V gives CDR1 SGHNT, CDR2 YYREEE (reference sequence). The CDR3 has 16 residues.

The J gene is TRBJ2-3, the V gene TRBV7-8; TRBD2 matches at 11 bases. V trimming: 5 bases; J trimming: 0 bases; junction bases outside the gene matches: 10. The CDR3 totals 18 residues. The germline gives CDR1 SGHVS, CDR2 FQNEAQ. This CDR3 reads CASSPLGLAVVSTDTQYF. The CDR3 DNA reads TGTGCCAGCAGCCCACTGGGACTAGCGGTTGTAAGCACAGATACGCAGTATTTT.

V usage is TRBV19 and J usage is TRBJ1-4; TRBD1 agrees at 10 bases. Germline CDR1 LNHDA, CDR2 SQIVND (reference sequence). The CDR3 length is 17 residues. J gave up 5 bases and V 6 bases, and 12 bases lay outside the gene matches. CDR3 DNA sequence: TGTGCCAGTAGGCGGACAGGGGGAGATTTTGGGAATGAAAAACTGTTTTTT. Its protein product is CASRRTGGDFGNEKLFF.

In its sample, this clone was seen a few times. The V call is TRBV7-2, the J call TRBJ1-6; 7 bases match TRBD1. V dropped 5 bases and J dropped 3; count of bases not matched to a gene: 7. Germline V gene sequence: CDR1 SGHTA, CDR2 FQGNSA. This CDR3 has 16 amino acids. CDR3 amino acids: CASSPVGTVYNSPLHF. DNA for the CDR3: TGTGCCAGCAGCCCCGTGGGGACAGTCTATAATTCACCCCTCCACTTT.

The V call is TRBV7-3, the J call TRBJ2-3, with TRBD1 identical over 7 bases. The V gene end was trimmed by 5 bases and the J gene end by 0 bases; junction bases not matched to a gene: 8. Germline-derived CDR1 and CDR2 are SGHTA and FQGTGA. The CDR3 is 16 amino acids. CDR3 amino acids: CASSLRTGKSTDTQYF. DNA of the CDR3: TGTGCCAGCAGCCTCCGGACAGGCAAAAGCACAGATACGCAGTATTTT.

A word on this clone: At one of its ends the junction is not consistent with the germline gene, which may arise from a read error. This chain connects TRBV6-2 or TRBV6-3 to TRBJ1-4; 10 bases line up with TRBD1. CDR1 is MNHEY, CDR2 SVGEGT, per germline. CDR3 size: 17 residues. CDR3 bases: TGTGCCAGCAGCTACTATCGGCCGGGACAGGGGAATGAAAAACTGTTTTTT. Its translation is CASSYYRPGQGNEKLFF.

This clone has only a few counts. The chain combines TRBV3-1 (or the pseudogene TRBV3-2) with TRBJ1-3; no reliable D call. The germline V gene encodes CDR1 LGHDT and CDR2 YNNKEL (reference sequence). V gave up 6 bases and J gave up 2 bases, with 5 bases separating them. This CDR3 contains 12 residues. CDR3 bases: TGTGCCAGCAGGAACACTGGAAACACCATATATTTT. It is translated as CASRNTGNTIYF.

This clone has a single count. The chain links TRBV5-8 to TRBJ1-4; D not certain. Germline-derived CDR1 and CDR2 are SGHTS and YDEGEE. The CDR3 consists of 17 residues. Trimming stripped 0 bases from V and 6 bases from J, with 18 bases between. The CDR3 loop reads CASSLVPGFEIDEKLFF. CDR3 nucleotides: TGTGCCAGCAGCTTGGTGCCGGGATTTGAAATCGATGAAAAACTGTTTTTT.

The chain combines TRBV7-2 with TRBJ2-2; 16 bases map to TRBD2. The CDR3 totals 19 residues. With 4 bases clipped from V and 7 bases from J, the junction kept 12 bases outside the gene matches. Germline values: CDR1 SGHTA, CDR2 FQGNSA. The CDR3 sequence: CASSSLAGTSGGAGGELFF. The CDR3 DNA reads TGTGCCAGCAGCTCGTTAGCGGGGACTAGCGGGGGGGCTGGCGGGGAGCTGTTTTTT. Drawing the rest from reference TRBV7-2 and TRBJ2-2, the complete variable domain is GAGVSQSPSNKVTEKGKDVELRCDPISGHTALYWYRQSLGQGLEFLIYFQGNSAPDKSGLPSDRFSAERTGGSVSTLTIQRTQQEDSAVYLCASSSLAGTSGGAGGELFFGEGSRLTVL.

The rearrangement uses TRBV4-2 and TRBJ1-6; D might be TRBD1 (6 bases). V was shortened by 4 bases and J by 5 bases, with 15 bases between the two germline ends. Germline-derived CDR1 and CDR2 are LGHNA and YNFKEQ. The CDR3 is 16 amino acids. CDR3 in amino acids: CASSRETGSDNSPLHF. In nucleotides, the CDR3 is TGTGCCAGCAGCCGGGAGACAGGCTCAGATAATTCACCCCTCCACTTT.

V usage is TRBV21-1 and J usage is TRBJ2-1; the D segment call TRBD1 is taken from the table without a DNA check. TRBV21-1 is noted as a pseudogene. CDR3 length: 20 amino acids. This CDR3 reads CASSTGTAKGPRPFHNEQFF. The DNA of the CDR3 is TGTGCCAGCAGCACGGGGACAGCCAAAGGACCGAGGCCGTTCCACAATGAGCAGTTCTTC.

V is TRBV6-5 and J is TRBJ2-2; D perhaps matches TRBD1 (6 bases). The CDR3 runs 14 residues. V gave up 9 bases and J gave up 0 bases, with 11 bases separating them. The V gene's germline CDR1 is MNHEY and CDR2 SVGAGI. The CDR3 nucleotides are TGTGCCAGTAACAGGGATCCGAACACCGGGGAGCTGTTTTTT. Translated: CASNRDPNTGELFF.

V usage is TRBV7-2 and J usage is TRBJ1-2; possible D gene TRBD1, 5 bases. CDR3 length: 13 amino acids. V was shortened by 4 bases and J by 1 base, with 7 bases between the two germline ends. Germline V gene lookup returns CDR1 SGHTA and CDR2 FQGNSA. CDR3 coding DNA: TGTGCCAGCAGCTCGACAGTTAACTATGGCTACACCTTC. Amino acid sequence: CASSSTVNYGYTF.